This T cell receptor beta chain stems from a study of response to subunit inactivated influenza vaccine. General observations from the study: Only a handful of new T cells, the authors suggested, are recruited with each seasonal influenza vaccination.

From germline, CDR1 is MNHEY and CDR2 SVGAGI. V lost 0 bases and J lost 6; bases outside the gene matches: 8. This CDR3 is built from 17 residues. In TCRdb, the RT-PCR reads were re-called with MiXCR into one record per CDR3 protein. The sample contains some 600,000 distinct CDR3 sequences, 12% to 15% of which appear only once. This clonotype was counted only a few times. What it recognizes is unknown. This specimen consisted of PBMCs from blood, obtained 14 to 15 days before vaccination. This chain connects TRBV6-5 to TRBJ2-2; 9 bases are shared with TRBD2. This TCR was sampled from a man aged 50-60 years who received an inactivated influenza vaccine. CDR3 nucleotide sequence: TGTGCCAGCAGTTACTCGAGGCGGGGGGGCCAGTCCGGGGAGCTGTTTTTT. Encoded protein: CASSYSRRGGQSGELFF.